This entry features one T cell receptor (beta chain) sequence. Its antigen remains unknown. A second about 7 to 11 cycle PCR used barcoded and J-beta primers. TCRdb redid the calling of the 5' RACE reads with MiXCR, one entry per CDR3 protein. This sample carries approximately 900,000 distinct CDR3 sequences, 45% to 50% of them seen once, and the ten largest clones take 13%. The data belong to a study of blood T cells in healthy people across ages. Study-wide results and caveats: Changes in expanded clonotypes were possibly confounded, as the CMV status of donors was unknown.

Total RNA, at least 6 micrograms per sample, was extracted from PBMCs. The CDR3 runs 14 residues. The V and J ends lost 6 bases and 0 bases respectively, with 12 bases between them. In germline, CDR1 is SQVTM, CDR2 ANQGSEA. Source material: blood. This clonotype was obtained from a man between 25 and 39 years old in good health. J is TRBJ2-1 and V is TRBV29-1; D is perhaps TRBD2 (6 bases). Here the CDR3 reads CSVPPDYSYNEQFF. Written as DNA, the CDR3 is TGCAGCGTCCCCCCGGACTACTCCTACAATGAGCAGTTCTTC.